This T cell receptor (beta chain) was retrieved from a study of blood T cell repertoires in COVID-19. The wider study: Sites in the United States, Italy and Spain provided acute and convalescent COVID-19 samples. From T cells, B-cell-depleted T cells, or PBMCs came the material, which was cDNA or gDNA.

Germline lookup yields CDR1 MDHEN and CDR2 SYDVKM. The CDR3 has 21 amino acids. Trimming at V came to 3 bases and at J to 4 bases, leaving 21 bases not matched to a gene. How the authors handled the data: Nucleated cell counts were estimated from reference gene primer amplification. Repertoires were generated with immunoSEQ multiplex PCR, while TCRdb's copy carries only in-frame clones and drops some. The V and J calls and clone size are taken from that table; D and trimming were inferred from the DNA. The sample carries fewer than 90,000 clones, roughly four fifths recorded once. This clonotype was sampled from a man aged 45-65 years with acute or convalescent COVID-19. The sequenced sample consisted of peripheral blood. The gene calls are TRBV28 and TRBJ2-1; the match to TRBD1 covers 10 bases. In DNA, the CDR3 is TGTGCCAGCAGTTTGTTATCGGGTCGACAGGGGGCACCTACCAGATACAATGAGCAGTTCTTC. Protein: CASSLLSGRQGAPTRYNEQFF.